This T cell receptor beta chain was sequenced in a study of PD-1 blockade in classical Hodgkin lymphoma (TCRdb year 2020). In the study overall: Nivolumab dosing was 3 mg/kg intravenously every 2 weeks, continuing until either disease progression or unacceptable toxicity. A peripheral blood immune signature of response to PD-1 blockade in classical Hodgkin lymphoma was defined using TCR beta sequencing and CyTOF.

The CDR3 sequence holds 13 residues, the cysteine and phenylalanine included. CDR3 DNA only is kept here, 39 bases in frame from base 1. CDR1 SNHLY and CDR2 FYNNEI are derived from the germline V gene. Between the V and J ends, shortened by 8 bases and 5 bases respectively, the junction contains 14 bases. The time point label, read with the paper, signifies: cycle 4 day 1 (C4D1), after about 6 weeks of nivolumab. Relapse after autologous stem cell transplantation had occurred in all trial patients, and cohorts A, B and C were distinguished by prior brentuximab vedotin exposure. Using a Miltenyi CD4+ T cell isolation kit, CD4+ T cells were purified from thawed PBMCs through magnetic negative selection. The trial cohort was composed of under 70 patients with relapsed/refractory classical Hodgkin lymphoma, for whom complete response, partial response or progressive disease was recorded as best overall response. Trial patients were treated with single-agent nivolumab in the multi-cohort phase II CheckMate 205 trial. An independent review committee assessed best overall response by applying the 2007 International Working Group response criteria. Trial PBMCs were collected just before the start of nivolumab (C1D1) and during therapy at cycle 2 day 1 and cycle 4 day 1. Peripheral blood was collected in 8 mL Vacutainer Cell Preparation Tubes, from which PBMCs were isolated by centrifugation and then cryopreserved. Purified CD4+ and CD8+ fractions were prepared only for cases where an additional PBMC sample was available. Magnetically labelled cells were depleted on LS columns in a quadroMACS separator, and the flow-through was collected as the purified fraction.

Study-level results and caveats: Lower diversity was seen in patients whose nivolumab began less than 1 year after ASCT, and these patients were left out of later analyses so that immune reconstitution would not confound the results. Baseline diversity similar to that of newly diagnosed patients was observed in trial patients achieving complete response, whereas significantly lower diversity was observed in partial responders and progressors. Newly diagnosed patients were reported to have lower baseline TCR diversity than healthy donors, and relapsed/refractory patients were reported to have lower baseline TCR diversity still. A significant rise by C4D1 was seen in CD4+ but not CD8+ TCR diversity (p=0.0027 vs p=0.16), with the rise being most apparent in complete responders (p=0.02). Only a single clinical trial cohort was studied, and what caused the repertoire differences, possibly disease activity or prior therapy, remained undefined.

A remark on this clone: Its antigen remains undetermined. Base qualities are not at hand, and no much larger clone is one base apart.

Genomic DNA was isolated using the Qiagen DNeasy kit from unsorted PBMCs as well as from negatively selected CD4+ and CD8+ fractions. TCR beta CDR3 regions were amplified by immunoSEQ multiplex PCR using primers annealing to V and J segments. A synthetic immune receptor repertoire was used to minimize amplification bias, and any remaining bias was removed computationally after sequencing. As for the original processing: Custom Python scripts were used to quantify repertoire diversity as the Shannon entropy index. Unsorted, CD4+ and CD8+ repertoires were analyzed separately, except for combined analyses in which CD4+ and CD8+ sequences were merged in silico. Clonal expansion was defined as at least a 2-fold frequency increase after treatment relative to C1D1, with a pseudocount of 0.5 for undetected baseline clones. Clones with 0 or 1 copy at C1D1 were classified as singleton clones, and clones with 2 or more copies were classified as non-singleton clones. Clones expanded in unsorted samples were assigned a CD4+, CD8+ or unknown annotation through matching of protein sequences in sorted samples from the same patient. Wilcoxon tests on paired samples were used to test diversity changes from C1D1 to C4D1. The table was pulled from immuneACCESS by TCRdb, which kept in-frame rearrangements only. Such tables lose some clones; where checked, under half of the loss comes from unresolved V genes, and the rest has no known cause. The V and J calls and the clone size are those of that table, but D and trimming were determined from the DNA. This sample is represented by around 26,000 clones; roughly 76% of them were singletons. The leading ten clones occupy 3.1% of the sample.

The sample consisted of CD4+ T cells from blood, taken before the fourth cycle of nivolumab. This TCR derives from a human donor with classical Hodgkin lymphoma. Here the chain combines TRBV2 and TRBJ2-3, with TRBD1 perhaps the D gene, on 5 matching bases. CDR3 reads: CASRKQGVDTQYF. The base sequence is TGTGCCAGCCGGAAGCAGGGCGTAGATACGCAGTATTTT.